The following is a T cell receptor (beta chain) sequence with its context. The source of the sample is a study of cytomegalovirus exposure and HLA in healthy donors. Researchers ran the PCR with 60 Vbeta and 13 Jbeta primers. Produced via immunoSEQ multiplex PCR; TCRdb's table is partial and in-frame only. Reported are approximately 38,000 clones; the ten largest clones contain 5.5% to 7%. The CDR3 is 15 amino acids. CDR1 is SNHLY, CDR2 FYNNEI, per germline. Trimming removed 7 bases from V and 5 bases from J; junction bases left unmatched: 8. Sequencing was done on a sample of PBMCs. The rearrangement uses TRBV2 and TRBJ1-2; the match to TRBD1 covers 12 bases. This TCR came from a human donor in good health. The CDR3 DNA sequence: TGTGCCAGCATCCGGGACAGGGGGCAGGAATATGGCTACACCTTC. It specifies CASIRDRGQEYGYTF.